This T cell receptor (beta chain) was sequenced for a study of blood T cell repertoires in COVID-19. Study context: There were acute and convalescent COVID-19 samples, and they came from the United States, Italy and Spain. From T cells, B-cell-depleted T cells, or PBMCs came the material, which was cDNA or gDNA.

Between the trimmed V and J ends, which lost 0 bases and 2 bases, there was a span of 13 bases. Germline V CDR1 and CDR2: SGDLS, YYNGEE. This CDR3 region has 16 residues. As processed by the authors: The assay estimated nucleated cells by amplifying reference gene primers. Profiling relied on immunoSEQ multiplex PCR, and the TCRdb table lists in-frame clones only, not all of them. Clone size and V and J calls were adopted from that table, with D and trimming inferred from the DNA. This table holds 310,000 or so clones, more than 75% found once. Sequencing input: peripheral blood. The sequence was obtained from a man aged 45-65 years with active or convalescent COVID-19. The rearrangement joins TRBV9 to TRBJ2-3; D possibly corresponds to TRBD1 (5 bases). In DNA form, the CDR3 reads TGTGCCAGCAGCGTAGGTGGACACTCGACCACAGATACGCAGTATTTT. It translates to CASSVGGHSTTDTQYF.